This TCR beta chain was retrieved from a study of cytomegalovirus exposure and HLA in healthy donors. Study-level points and caveats: Associated with cytomegalovirus, according to the listing, were about 160 TCR beta chains. Many donors carried some public TCRs, although rarity characterized most TCR sequences.

With respect to this clone: Antigen: not known.

Clones were sequenced by immunoSEQ multiplex PCR, and TCRdb holds only the in-frame ones, with some missing. The sample yields around 60,000 clones, about 95% seen once. This clonotype was sampled from a young woman in good health and CMV-seronegative. Sequenced material: PBMCs.

DNA of the CDR3: TGTGCCAGCAGCTTAGGTGAGAGAGGTAACGATCAGCCCCAGCATTTT. Translated, it gives CASSLGERGNDQPQHF. V and J are TRBV7-9 and TRBJ1-5; D uncertain. The CDR3 sequence is 16 residues long. V lost 1 base and J 5 bases, leaving 15 bases between the germline ends. CDR1 is SEHNR and CDR2 is FQNEAQ in the germline V gene (reference sequence).